The 18 T cell receptor beta chains presented below share a single source sample, sequenced in a study of shared clonotypes between healthy human individuals. Method: immunoSEQ multiplex PCR; TCRdb's copy keeps in-frame clones and lacks some. This sample has hundreds of thousands of clones; 60% to 80% occur once, and the top ten carry roughly 1.8%. The sequenced sample was memory CD4+ T cells sorted from blood. The subset was: CD45RA-negative fraction. Receptor source: a woman aged 25 to 39 in good health.

The chain has TRBV5-1 and TRBJ2-5, with D possibly being TRBD2 (5 bases). From germline, CDR1 is SGHRS and CDR2 YFSETQ. V lost 4 bases to trimming and J lost 5 bases, with 12 bases between them. The CDR3 sequence is 13 residues long. CDR3 sequence reads: CASSRVIAETQYF. The CDR3 coding sequence is TGCGCCAGCAGCCGGGTAATAGCGGAGACCCAGTACTTC.

This clone occurred a few times. In DNA, the CDR3 is TGTGCCAGCCAGGGCGTCAACACTGAAGCTTTCTTT. This gives the protein CASQGVNTEAFF. The chain uses TRBV7-9 and TRBJ1-1, with a possible D match to TRBD1 (5 bases). The CDR3 spans 12 residues. Germline loops: CDR1 SEHNR, CDR2 FQNEAQ (reference sequence). V dropped 8 bases and J dropped 2 bases, with 9 bases sitting between them.

V and J are TRBV7-6 and TRBJ2-7; TRBD2 agrees at 12 bases. CDR3 length: 15 residues. Trimming removed 6 bases from V and 2 bases from J; junction bases left unmatched: 5. CDR1 is SGHVS, CDR2 FNYEAQ, per germline. This chain's CDR3 is CASSPTSGGPYEQYF. In DNA form, the CDR3 reads TGTGCCAGCAGTCCGACTAGCGGGGGCCCCTACGAGCAGTACTTC.

The rearrangement uses TRBV7-9 and TRBJ2-7; 12 bases are a match to TRBD2. Trimming took 5 bases from V and 7 from J; bases not matched to a gene: 12. The CDR3 loop spans 16 amino acids. Per germline, CDR1 SEHNR and CDR2 FQNEAQ (reference sequence). The CDR3 sequence: CASSALLAGGPREQYF. CDR3 nucleotide sequence: TGTGCCAGCAGCGCCCTGCTAGCGGGAGGGCCTCGAGAGCAGTACTTC. Filled out from reference TRBV7-9 and TRBJ2-7, the complete variable domain reads DTGVSQNPRHKITKRGQNVTFRCDPISEHNRLYWYRQTLGQGPEFLTYFQNEAQLEKSRLLSDRFSAERPKGSFSTLEIQRTEQGDSAMYLCASSALLAGGPREQYFGPGTRLTVT.

The chain employs TRBV10-3 and TRBJ1-5, with D perhaps matching TRBD1 (5 bases). The germline V gene has CDR1 ENHRY and CDR2 SYGVKD. The CDR3 covers 15 residues. Trimming left V 6 bases short and J 3 bases short, with 15 bases between. The CDR3 loop reads CAIRSGTEINQPQHF. The CDR3 bases are TGTGCCATCAGATCCGGGACGGAAATCAATCAGCCCCAGCATTTT.

As concerns this clone: This same CDR3 is encoded by further DNA sequences in the sample. The chain uses TRBV5-1 and TRBJ2-5; the D call may be TRBD1 or TRBD2 (6 bases each). Deletions cut 0 bases from V and 4 bases from J, with 13 bases between. The CDR3 contains 15 residues. In germline, CDR1 is SGHRS, CDR2 YFSETQ. CDR3: CASSLARGRGETQYF. The CDR3 nucleotides read TGCGCCAGCAGCTTGGCGCGGGGCAGGGGAGAGACCCAGTACTTC.

This chain connects TRBV7-2 to TRBJ2-1; 8 bases map to TRBD1. The germline gives CDR1 SGHTA, CDR2 FQGNSA. The CDR3 totals 13 residues. With V trimmed by 7 bases and J by 10 bases, 9 bases remained unmatched. The CDR3 DNA sequence: TGTGCCAGCAATCCCAGGGGGCAGGGCGAGCAGTTCTTC. Translation: CASNPRGQGEQFF. The complete variable domain, with remaining parts taken from reference TRBV7-2 and TRBJ2-1, reads GAGVSQSPSNKVTEKGKDVELRCDPISGHTALYWYRQSLGQGLEFLIYFQGNSAPDKSGLPSDRFSAERTGGSVSTLTIQRTQQEDSAVYLCASNPRGQGEQFFGPGTRLTVL.

This rearrangement joins TRBV6-6 to TRBJ1-3, with D perhaps TRBD1 (6 bases). The V gene lost 6 bases and the J gene lost 1 base, with 7 bases spanning the gap. This CDR3 is built from 13 residues. Looked up from germline, CDR1 is MNHNY and CDR2 is SVGAGI (reference sequence). The DNA for the CDR3 is TGTGCCAGCAGCCAGGGGTCTGGAAACACCATATATTTT. Protein: CASSQGSGNTIYF.

The chain couples TRBV28 to TRBJ1-2; no definite D call. The CDR3 is 13 amino acids. CDR1 is MDHEN and CDR2 is SYDVKM in the germline V gene. The ends were cut back, 7 bases at V and 4 bases at J, with 13 bases in the middle. Here the CDR3 DNA reads TGTGCCAGCAAGGGTTCGGGAGCCTATGGCTACACCTTC. This gives the protein CASKGSGAYGYTF.

This clone occurred a few times. The rearrangement links TRBV5-1 to TRBJ2-5; 14 bases match TRBD2. This CDR3 contains 15 residues. J was trimmed by 4 bases and V by 5 bases; bases with no gene match: 4. Germline V gene data show CDR1 as SGHRS and CDR2 as YFSETQ. This chain's CDR3 is CASRGLAGVAETQYF. The DNA for the CDR3 is TGCGCCAGCAGGGGACTAGCGGGAGTAGCAGAGACCCAGTACTTC. The full variable domain, with the rest looked up from reference TRBV5-1 and TRBJ2-5, is KAGVTQTPRYLIKTRGQQVTLSCSPISGHRSVSWYQQTPGQGLQFLFEYFSETQRNKGNFPGRFSGRQFSNSRSEMNVSTLELGDSALYLCASRGLAGVAETQYFGPGTRLLVL.

The J gene is TRBJ2-1, the V gene TRBV12-5; a possible D gene is TRBD1 (6 bases). The CDR3 covers 16 residues. V dropped 6 bases and J dropped 4 bases, with 19 bases sitting between them. The germline V gene encodes CDR1 LGHNT and CDR2 FRNRAP. CDR3 amino acids: CASGLRQGQTYNEQFF. The CDR3 bases are TGTGCTAGTGGCCTTAGGCAAGGACAGACGTACAATGAGCAGTTCTTC. The entire variable domain, with the rest obtained from reference TRBV12-5 and TRBJ2-1, is as follows: DARVTQTPRHKVTEMGQEVTMRCQPILGHNTVFWYRQTMMQGLELLAYFRNRAPLDDSGMPKDRFSAEMPDATLATLKIQPSEPRDSAVYFCASGLRQGQTYNEQFFGPGTRLTVL.

This clone was counted once. The chain joins TRBV4-2 to TRBJ1-5; 8 positions agree with TRBD1. CDR1 is LGHNA and CDR2 is YNFKEQ in the germline V gene. V lost 5 bases and J lost 7; bases outside the gene matches: 13. CDR3 size: 16 residues. The CDR3 nucleotides are TGTGCCAGCAGCTTTCACGGGCAGGGGGCACGACAGCCCCAGCATTTT. The encoded protein is CASSFHGQGARQPQHF.

For this clone: The junction does not match germline at one end; this may be a read error. This chain uses TRBV5-6 with TRBJ2-7; 11 bases fit TRBD2. Germline V lookup: CDR1 SGHDT, CDR2 YYEEEE. This CDR3 has 13 residues. CDR3 protein: CASSLATSGRRDF. Written as DNA, the CDR3 is TGTGCCAGCAGCTTGGCAACTAGCGGGAGAAGGGACTTC.

The chain is built from TRBV7-2 and TRBJ2-7, with D hard to call. Between the trimmed V and J ends, which lost 6 bases and 2 bases, there was a span of 14 bases. This CDR3 contains 14 residues. Per the germline V gene, CDR1 is SGHTA and CDR2 is FQGNSA. The CDR3 nucleotides are TGTGCCAGCAGAGGCCCAACAGCCCCCTACGAGCAGTACTTC. Its protein product is CASRGPTAPYEQYF.

This chain connects TRBV7-9 to TRBJ1-1, with D unresolved. The V and J ends lost 7 bases and 2 bases respectively, with 8 bases between them. Germline V CDR1 and CDR2: SEHNR, FQNEAQ (reference sequence). The CDR3 runs 12 residues. CDR3 protein: CASTIDNTEAFF. In DNA, the CDR3 is TGTGCCAGCACTATAGACAACACTGAAGCTTTCTTT.

V gene TRBV6-4 combines with J gene TRBJ2-3, with D perhaps TRBD1 (5 bases). Trimming removed 4 bases at V and 5 bases at J, with 16 bases between. The CDR3 consists of 15 residues. In germline, CDR1 is MRHNA, CDR2 SNTAGT. CDR3: CASSAFTGSGDTQYF. CDR3 sequence (DNA): TGTGCCAGCAGTGCCTTCACAGGCTCGGGAGATACGCAGTATTTT.

The gene calls are TRBV15 and TRBJ2-7; 7 nucleotides align to TRBD1. CDR1 and CDR2 from the germline V gene are LNHNV and YYDKDF (reference sequence). V lost 1 base to trimming and J lost 2 bases; unmatched junction nucleotides: 5. The CDR3 loop spans 15 amino acids. CDR3 bases: TGTGCCACCAGCAGAGCTACTGGGACAGCCTACGAGCAGTACTTC. This sequence encodes CATSRATGTAYEQYF.

For the CDR3, the DNA is TGTGCCAGTGGCTTCATCGGACGGGGGGAAGCTTTCTTT. Protein: CASGFIGRGEAFF. This rearrangement joins TRBV19 to TRBJ1-1; D is possibly TRBD1 (5 bases). Germline loops: CDR1 LNHDA, CDR2 SQIVND (reference sequence). The CDR3 loop spans 13 amino acids. Trimming stripped 8 bases from V and 8 bases from J, with 18 bases between.